This T cell receptor (beta chain) was recorded in a study of blood T cell repertoires in COVID-19. On the study more broadly: Samples representing acute and convalescent COVID-19 were sourced from the United States, Italy and Spain.

CDR3 length: 16 residues. Germline V gene sequence: CDR1 WSHSY, CDR2 SAAADI. The V end was cut by 7 bases, the J end by 3 bases, with 19 bases between. In the original processing: Amplification with reference gene primers provided the estimates of nucleated cell counts. Here immunoSEQ multiplex PCR was the method, and the copy in TCRdb shows in-frame clones only, minus some. The V and J calls and clone size were taken over from that table, and D and trimming were inferred from the DNA. The data hold more than 55,000 clones, with roughly 92% observed a single time. The origin of this receptor is a man aged 45 to 65 with active COVID-19. The sample comprised peripheral blood. The chain employs TRBV10-2 and TRBJ2-4, with a tentative D call TRBD2 (6 bases). Here the CDR3 DNA reads TGCGCCAGCAAACCTCCGAACTCCGGGGGCAAAAACATTCAGTACTTC. The encoded protein is CASKPPNSGGKNIQYF.